The clone carrying this T cell receptor beta chain came up many times. The entry originates in a study of human T cells and chemical hapten exposure. Regarding time point: patch test 1, 2 weeks after DPC sensitization. Treatment specified: therapeutic diphenylcyclopropenone sensitization with weekly scalp DPC. TCRdb redid the calling of the RACE reads with MiXCR, one entry per CDR3 protein. The sample has some 80,000 distinct CDR3 sequences, about 10% seen once. The germline V gene has CDR1 LGHDT and CDR2 YNNKEL (reference sequence). After removal of 4 bases from V and 7 bases from J, the junction contained 8 bases not matched to a gene. This CDR3 is 15 amino acids long.

The material sequenced was whole blood, taken in connection with sensitization to the hapten diphenylcyclopropenone (DPC). This clonotype originated in a woman aged 45-59 years with alopecia areata. Some clones in this sample may be carry-over from other donors' samples. The V gene is TRBV3-1, the J gene TRBJ1-2, with 11 bases aligning to TRBD1. CDR3 DNA sequence: TGTGCCAGCAGCCCCCCCCGGGACAGGGGGTTTGGCTACACCTTC. Its translation is CASSPPRDRGFGYTF.